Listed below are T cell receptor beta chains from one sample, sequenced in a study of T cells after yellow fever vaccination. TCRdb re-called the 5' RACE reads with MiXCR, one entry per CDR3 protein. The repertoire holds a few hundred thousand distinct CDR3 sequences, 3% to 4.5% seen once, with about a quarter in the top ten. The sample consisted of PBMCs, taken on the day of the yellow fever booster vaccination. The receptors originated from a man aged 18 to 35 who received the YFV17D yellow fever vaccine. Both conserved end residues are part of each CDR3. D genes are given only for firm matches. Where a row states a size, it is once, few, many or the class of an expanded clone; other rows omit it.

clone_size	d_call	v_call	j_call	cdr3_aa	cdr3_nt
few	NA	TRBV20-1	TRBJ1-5	CSARDWRGDGQPQHF	TGCAGTGCTAGAGATTGGAGGGGCGACGGTCAGCCCCAGCATTTT
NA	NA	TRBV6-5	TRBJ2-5	CASATGETQYF	TGTGCCAGCGCGACGGGGGAGACCCAGTACTTC
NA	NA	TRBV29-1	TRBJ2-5	CTGGRIHGTDQETQYF	TGCACCGGGGGAAGAATACACGGGACAGACCAAGAGACCCAGTACTTC
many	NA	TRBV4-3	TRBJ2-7	CASSQESVPGSYEQYF	TGCGCCAGCAGCCAAGAAAGCGTCCCGGGCTCCTACGAGCAGTACTTC
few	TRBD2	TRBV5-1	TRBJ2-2	CASSLEASGHTGELFF	TGCGCCAGCAGCTTGGAGGCTAGCGGACACACCGGGGAGCTGTTTTTT
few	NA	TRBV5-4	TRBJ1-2	CASSGGVGANYGYTF	TGTGCCAGCAGCGGAGGAGTAGGGGCTAACTATGGCTACACCTTC
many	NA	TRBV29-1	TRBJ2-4	CSVGGIKNIQYF	TGCAGCGTTGGTGGGATTAAAAACATTCAGTACTTC
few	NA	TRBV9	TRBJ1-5	CASSVEGYSNQPQHF	TGTGCCAGCAGCGTAGAGGGGTATAGCAATCAGCCCCAGCATTTT
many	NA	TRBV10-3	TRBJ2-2	CAISSYGELFF	TGTGCCATCAGCTCTTACGGGGAGCTGTTTTTT
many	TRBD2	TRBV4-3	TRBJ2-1	CASSQDLAGSYNEQFF	TGCGCCAGCAGCCAAGATCTAGCGGGCTCCTACAATGAGCAGTTCTTC
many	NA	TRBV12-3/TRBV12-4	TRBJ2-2	CASSPDSEGELFF	TGTGCCAGCAGCCCGGACTCCGAAGGGGAGCTGTTTTTT
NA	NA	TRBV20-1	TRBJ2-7	CSALVPSYEQYF	TGCAGTGCCCTGGTCCCATCCTACGAGCAGTACTTC
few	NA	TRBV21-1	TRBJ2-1	CASSYNRDEEQFF	TGTGCCAGCAGCTACAATAGGGATGAGGAGCAGTTCTTC
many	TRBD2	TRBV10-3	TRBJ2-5	CAISGLEETQYF	TGTGCCATCAGCGGACTAGAAGAGACCCAGTACTTC
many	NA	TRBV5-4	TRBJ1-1	CASSWGNTEAFF	TGTGCCAGCAGTTGGGGGAACACTGAAGCTTTCTTT
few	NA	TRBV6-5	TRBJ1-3	CASSQDSSWGTIYF	TGTGCCAGCAGTCAGGACAGCTCTTGGGGCACCATATATTTT
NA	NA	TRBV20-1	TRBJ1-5	CSARGGRAGNQPQHF	TGCAGTGCTAGAGGGGGCAGGGCGGGAAATCAGCCCCAGCATTTT
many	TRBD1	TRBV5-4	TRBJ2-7	CASSLQGANYEQYF	TGTGCCAGCAGCTTGCAGGGGGCGAACTACGAGCAGTACTTC
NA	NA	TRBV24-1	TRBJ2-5	CATSTRTGSGETQYF	TGTGCCACCAGTACCCGGACGGGGAGCGGAGAGACCCAGTACTTC
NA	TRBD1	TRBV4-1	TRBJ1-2	CASSQAPGTGKVSGYTF	TGCGCCAGCAGCCAAGCCCCCGGGACAGGGAAAGTTAGTGGCTACACCTTC
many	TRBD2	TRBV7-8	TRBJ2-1	CASSTYSGGVYNEQFF	TGTGCCAGCAGCACATATAGCGGGGGAGTTTACAATGAGCAGTTCTTC
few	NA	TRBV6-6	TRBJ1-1	CASIPPLKGRTEAFF	TGTGCCAGCATTCCGCCTCTTAAGGGCAGGACTGAAGCTTTCTTT
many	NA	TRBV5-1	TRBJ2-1	CASSHRGLEEGEFF	TGCGCCAGCAGCCACCGTGGCTTAGAGGAGGGTGAGTTCTTC
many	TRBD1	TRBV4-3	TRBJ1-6	CASSRKQGFSPLHF	TGCGCCAGCAGCCGGAAACAGGGGTTTTCACCCCTCCACTTT
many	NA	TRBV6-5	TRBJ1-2	CASRNDINYGYTF	TGTGCCAGCCGTAACGACATTAACTATGGCTACACCTTC
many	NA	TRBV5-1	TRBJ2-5	CASSSEMTQYF	TGCGCCAGCAGTTCAGAAATGACCCAGTACTTC
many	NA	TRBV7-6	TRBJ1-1	CASSLGVTGLNTEAFF	TGTGCCAGCAGCTTAGGGGTAACAGGGTTGAACACTGAAGCTTTCTTT
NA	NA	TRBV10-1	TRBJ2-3	CASSDRWGGRWTDTQYF	TGCGCCAGCAGTGACCGCTGGGGGGGCAGATGGACAGATACGCAGTATTTT
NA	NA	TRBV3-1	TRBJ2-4	CASSQDTRYIQYF	TGTGCCAGCAGCCAAGATACGAGGTACATTCAGTACTTC
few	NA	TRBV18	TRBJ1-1	CASSPVGGMGMNTEAFF	TGTGCCAGCTCACCTGTCGGGGGGATGGGAATGAACACTGAAGCTTTCTTT
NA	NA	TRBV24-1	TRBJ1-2	CATARPNSNYGYTF	TGTGCCACCGCCCGGCCAAACTCTAACTATGGCTACACCTTC
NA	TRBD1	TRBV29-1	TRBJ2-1	CSVDPQGASYNEQFF	TGCAGCGTTGATCCGCAGGGGGCTTCCTACAATGAGCAGTTCTTC
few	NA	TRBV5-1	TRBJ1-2	CASGEKGGGYTF	TGCGCCAGCGGGGAAAAGGGCGGCGGCTACACCTTC
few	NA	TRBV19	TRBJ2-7	CASSIGRRNSYEQYF	TGTGCCAGTAGTATCGGCAGGCGAAACTCCTACGAGCAGTACTTC
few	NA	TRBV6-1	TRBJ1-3	CASSETGDSGNTIYF	TGTGCCAGCAGTGAAACGGGGGACTCTGGAAACACCATATATTTT
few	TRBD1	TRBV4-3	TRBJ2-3	CASSQKTGGESPDTQYF	TGCGCCAGCAGCCAAAAGACAGGGGGCGAGTCCCCAGATACGCAGTATTTT
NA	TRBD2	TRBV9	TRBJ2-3	CASSPREGGGDTQYF	TGTGCCAGCAGCCCCCGGGAGGGCGGGGGGGATACGCAGTATTTT
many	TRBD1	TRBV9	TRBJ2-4	CASSATGKNIQYF	TGTGCCAGCAGCGCGACAGGGAAAAACATTCAGTACTTC
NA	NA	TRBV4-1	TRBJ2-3	CASSQDRLGASTDTQYF	TGCGCCAGCAGCCAAGATCGCCTGGGCGCTAGCACAGATACGCAGTATTTT
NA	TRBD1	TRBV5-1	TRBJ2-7	CASSLFGTGGYEQYF	TGCGCCAGCAGCTTGTTCGGGACAGGGGGGTACGAGCAGTACTTC
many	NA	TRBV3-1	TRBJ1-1	CASSQDRANTEAFF	TGTGCCAGCAGCCAAGATCGAGCGAACACTGAAGCTTTCTTT
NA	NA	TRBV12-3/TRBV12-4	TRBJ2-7	CASTLGGGQPLYEQYF	TGTGCCAGCACCCTAGGGGGGGGACAGCCACTTTACGAGCAGTACTTC
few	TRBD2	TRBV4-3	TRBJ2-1	CASSQGLAGVMNEQFF	TGCGCCAGCAGCCAAGGACTAGCGGGGGTAATGAATGAGCAGTTCTTC
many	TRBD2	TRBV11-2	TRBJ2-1	CASSLDLGLAGVSYNEQFF	TGTGCCAGCAGCTTAGACCTCGGTCTAGCGGGGGTGTCCTACAATGAGCAGTTCTTC
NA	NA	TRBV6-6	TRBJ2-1	CASSPTNYNEQFF	TGTGCCAGCAGCCCGACAAATTACAATGAGCAGTTCTTC
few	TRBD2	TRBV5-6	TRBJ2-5	CASSSLGGEETQYF	TGTGCCAGCAGCTCTCTCGGGGGGGAGGAGACCCAGTACTTC
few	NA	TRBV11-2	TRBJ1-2	CASSYQGRWLYGYTF	TGTGCCAGCAGCTATCAGGGAAGGTGGCTCTATGGCTACACCTTC
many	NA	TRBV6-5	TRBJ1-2	CASSRGSDYGYTF	TGTGCCAGCAGCCGGGGGTCGGACTATGGCTACACCTTC
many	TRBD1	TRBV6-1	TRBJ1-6	CASSRDRSNSPLHF	TGTGCCAGCAGCCGGGACAGGTCAAATTCACCCCTCCACTTT
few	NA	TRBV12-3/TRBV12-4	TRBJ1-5	CASSFDRLQPQHF	TGTGCCAGCAGTTTTGACAGGCTCCAGCCCCAGCATTTT
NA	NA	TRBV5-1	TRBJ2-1	CASSLVGPNNEQFF	TGCGCCAGCAGCTTGGTTGGACCGAACAATGAGCAGTTCTTC
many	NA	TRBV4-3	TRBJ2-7	CASSQDQMGLDEQYF	TGCGCCAGCAGCCAAGATCAAATGGGGCTAGACGAGCAGTACTTC
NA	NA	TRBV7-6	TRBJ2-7	CASSSSSPYEQYF	TGTGCCAGCAGCTCTTCGTCTCCCTACGAGCAGTACTTC
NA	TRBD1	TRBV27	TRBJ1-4	CASSSQGAGNEKLFF	TGTGCCAGCAGTTCACAGGGGGCGGGTAATGAAAAACTGTTTTTT
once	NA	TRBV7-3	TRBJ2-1	CASSLGGNGEQFF	TGTGCCAGCAGCTTGGGGGGAAACGGTGAGCAGTTCTTC
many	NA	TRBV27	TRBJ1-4	CASSFLRAGGMKKLFF	TGTGCCAGCAGCTTCCTCCGGGCCGGTGGGATGAAAAAACTGTTTTTT
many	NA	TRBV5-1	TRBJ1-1	CASSRVNTEAFF	TGCGCCAGCAGCCGGGTGAACACTGAAGCTTTCTTT
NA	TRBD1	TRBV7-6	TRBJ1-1	CASSTGQPNTEAFF	TGTGCCAGCAGCACGGGACAGCCGAACACTGAAGCTTTCTTT
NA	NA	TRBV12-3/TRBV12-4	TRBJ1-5	CASSSRIQGNQPQHF	TGTGCCAGCAGTTCTAGGATACAGGGCAATCAGCCCCAGCATTTT